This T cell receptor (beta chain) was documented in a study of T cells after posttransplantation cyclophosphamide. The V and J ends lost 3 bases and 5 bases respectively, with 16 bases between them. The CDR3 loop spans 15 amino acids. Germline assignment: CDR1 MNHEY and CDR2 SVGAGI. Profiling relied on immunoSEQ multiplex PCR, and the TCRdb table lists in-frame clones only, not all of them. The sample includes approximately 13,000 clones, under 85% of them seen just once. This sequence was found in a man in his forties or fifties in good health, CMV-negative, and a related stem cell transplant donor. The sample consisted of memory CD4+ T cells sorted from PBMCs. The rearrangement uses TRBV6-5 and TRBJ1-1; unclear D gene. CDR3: CASSYGTAAGTEAFF. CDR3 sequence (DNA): TGTGCCAGCAGTTATGGAACGGCGGCGGGAACTGAAGCTTTCTTT.